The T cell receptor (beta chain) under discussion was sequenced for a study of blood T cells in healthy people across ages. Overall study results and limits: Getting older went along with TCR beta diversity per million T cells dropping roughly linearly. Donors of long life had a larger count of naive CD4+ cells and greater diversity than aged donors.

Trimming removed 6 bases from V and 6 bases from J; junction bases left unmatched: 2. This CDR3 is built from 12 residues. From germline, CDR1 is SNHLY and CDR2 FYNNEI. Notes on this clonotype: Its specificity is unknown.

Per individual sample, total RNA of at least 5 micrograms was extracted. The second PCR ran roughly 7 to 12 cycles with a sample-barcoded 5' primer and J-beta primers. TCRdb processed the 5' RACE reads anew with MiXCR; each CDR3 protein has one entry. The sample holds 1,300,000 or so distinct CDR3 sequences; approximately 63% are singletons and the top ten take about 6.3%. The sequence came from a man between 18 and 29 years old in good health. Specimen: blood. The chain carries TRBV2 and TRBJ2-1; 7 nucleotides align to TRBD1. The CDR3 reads CASRGQFNEQFF. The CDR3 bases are TGTGCCAGCAGGGGACAGTTCAATGAGCAGTTCTTC.